The 28 T cell receptor beta chains below were found in one sample sequenced in a study of CD8 T cells in ankylosing spondylitis. Study-wide results and limits: Typical of ankylosing spondylitis blood, it appeared, was a TCR beta motif of seven to nine highly homologous variants.

No antigen has been identified for these receptors. TCRdb ran MiXCR on the 5' RACE reads and lists one entry per CDR3 protein. Of around 490,000 distinct CDR3 sequences in the sample, about 5.2% were seen once. Sequencing was performed on blood, either unsorted or a sorted T cell fraction (not recorded which). The receptors come from a male donor with ankylosing spondylitis.

This clonotype came up many times. The chain combines TRBV7-2 with TRBJ2-1; D remains ambiguous. The length of the CDR3 is 13 residues. CDR1 is SGHTA and CDR2 is FQGNSA in the germline V gene. V lost 5 bases and J lost 12, with 17 bases in between. Here the CDR3 DNA reads TGTGCCAGCAGCAACCCCGGGCTCCTGGCGCAGTTCTTC. Translated, it gives CASSNPGLLAQFF.

This clonotype came up many times. The chain uses TRBV29-1 and TRBJ2-2; 11 bases align to TRBD2. The germline gives CDR1 SQVTM, CDR2 ANQGSEA. Germline trimming cut 5 bases from V and 4 bases from J; bases unmatched to any gene: 6. The CDR3 is made up of 15 amino acids. This CDR3 is CSVLPGLAGTGELFF. CDR3 DNA sequence: TGCAGCGTTCTACCCGGACTAGCGGGCACCGGGGAGCTGTTTTTT.

V is TRBV18 and J is TRBJ2-7; possible D gene TRBD1, 6 bases. Germline values: CDR1 KGHSH, CDR2 LQKENI. Between the trimmed V and J ends, which lost 5 bases and 1 base, there was a span of 15 bases. The CDR3 covers 15 residues. CDR3 bases: TGTGCCAGCTCAGCTAACCGGGACACTTCCTACGAGCAGTACTTC. It encodes CASSANRDTSYEQYF.

In regard to this clonotype: A single base separates this from a much larger clone, so it may be a read error. The V gene is TRBV6-1, the J gene TRBJ1-3; D gene uncertain. Germline V gene lookup returns CDR1 MNHNS and CDR2 SASEGT. This CDR3 contains 12 residues. The CDR3 region has the DNA TGTGCCAGCGCGGCAGACGGAAACACCATATGTTTT. Translated: CASAADGNTICF.

This clonotype appeared many times. This chain links TRBV4-2 with TRBJ2-1; TRBD2 matches 8 bases. CDR3 length: 17 amino acids. The germline CDR1 and CDR2 sequences are LGHNA and YNFKEQ. Trimming at V came to 4 bases and at J to 4 bases, leaving 12 bases not matched to a gene. CDR3 loop: CASSPVGGAGGYNEQFF. The CDR3 bases are TGTGCCAGCAGCCCCGTTGGGGGGGCGGGAGGTTACAATGAGCAGTTCTTC.

Many counts were recorded for this clonotype. The chain uses TRBV7-9 and TRBJ2-7; 7 bases match TRBD1. The CDR3 length is 15 residues. Germline lookup yields CDR1 SEHNR and CDR2 FQNEAQ (reference sequence). V shed 5 bases and J 2 bases; nucleotides not matched to a gene: 9. CDR3 DNA: TGTGCCAGCAGCCAAAGTGGGACAGTCCCCTACGAGCAGTACTTC. Translating gives CASSQSGTVPYEQYF.

This clonotype was seen at least ten times. This chain links TRBV20-1 with TRBJ2-1, with 9 bases matching TRBD1. V shed 6 bases, J shed 4 bases, and the junction held 7 bases outside the gene matches. The V gene's germline CDR1 is DFQATT and CDR2 SNEGSKA (reference sequence). CDR3 length equals 14 residues. The CDR3 sequence: CSATRGQGYNEQFF. Written as DNA, the CDR3 is TGCAGTGCCACACGGGGACAGGGATACAATGAGCAGTTCTTC.

Ten or more counts support this clonotype. This rearrangement joins TRBV12-3 or TRBV12-4 to TRBJ2-3; a possible D gene is TRBD1 (6 bases). Trimming stripped 4 bases from V and 1 base from J, with 9 bases between. CDR3 size: 14 residues. The CDR3 DNA reads TGTGCCAGCAGTTCAGGGGATGGCACAGATACGCAGTATTTT. This sequence encodes CASSSGDGTDTQYF.

In this sample, this clonotype turned up many times. The chain carries TRBV12-3 or TRBV12-4 and TRBJ2-5, with 8 bases aligning to TRBD1. This CDR3 has 12 residues. V lost 0 bases to trimming and J lost 11 bases; unmatched junction nucleotides: 2. In DNA, the CDR3 is TGTGCCAGCAGTTTAGCGAGACAGGGGCAGTACTTC. Translated: CASSLARQGQYF.

This clonotype was seen many times. V is TRBV7-2 and J is TRBJ2-1, with 11 bases aligning to TRBD2. Trimming cost V 5 bases and J 1 base; bases outside gene matches: 1. The CDR3 contains 15 residues. CDR1 and CDR2 from the germline V gene are SGHTA and FQGNSA. Here the CDR3 reads CASSTSGSSYNEQFF. The CDR3 DNA reads TGTGCCAGCAGCACTAGCGGGAGTTCCTACAATGAGCAGTTCTTC.

This clonotype was counted ten times or more. The J gene is TRBJ2-7, the V gene TRBV20-1; possibly TRBD2 for D (6 bases). Germline CDR1 reads DFQATT; CDR2 reads SNEGSKA (reference sequence). The CDR3 runs to 13 residues. V gave up 6 bases and J gave up 8 bases, with 20 bases separating them. CDR3 amino acids: CSANRDFGYQQYF. The CDR3 DNA reads as TGCAGTGCCAACCGGGACTTCGGGTACCAGCAGTACTTC.

This clonotype occurred many times. The chain recombines TRBV5-5 with TRBJ1-4, with a tentative D call TRBD1 (5 bases). V lost 0 bases and J lost 8, with 14 bases in between. Germline loops: CDR1 SGHKS, CDR2 YYEKEE (reference sequence). This CDR3 region has 15 residues. The CDR3 DNA reads TGTGCCAGCAGCTTGGTGGGGCTCCCCTCGGAAAAACTGTTTTTT. It codes for CASSLVGLPSEKLFF.

This clonotype was seen at least ten times. The V call is TRBV24-1, the J call TRBJ2-7; 10 nucleotides align to TRBD2. CDR1 KGHDR and CDR2 SFDVKD come from the germline V gene. The ends lost 3 bases at V and 1 base at J; junction bases unmatched: 2. The CDR3 consists of 15 residues. CDR3 loop: CATSDRAGGSYEQYF. The CDR3 DNA reads as TGTGCCACCAGTGATCGAGCGGGAGGGTCCTACGAGCAGTACTTC.

This chain connects TRBV12-3 or TRBV12-4 to TRBJ1-1; D gene uncertain. The CDR3 is made up of 15 amino acids. Between the trimmed V and J ends, which lost 6 bases and 1 base, there was a span of 15 bases. This CDR3 reads CASRSGWSGNTEAFF. The CDR3 DNA reads TGTGCCAGCAGATCGGGTTGGTCGGGGAACACTGAAGCTTTCTTT.

This clonotype was detected ten times or more. This chain uses TRBV7-2 with TRBJ2-7, with a possible D match to TRBD1 (6 bases). With 4 bases removed from V and 7 bases from J, the gap between germline ends came to 14 bases. Germline CDR1 and CDR2: SGHTA and FQGNSA. The CDR3 extends over 13 amino acids. CDR3 sequence reads: CASSSQQGWEQYF. In DNA, the CDR3 is TGTGCCAGCAGCTCCCAACAGGGTTGGGAGCAGTACTTC.

This clonotype was picked up many times. The V gene is TRBV2, the J gene TRBJ1-1; D unresolved. The CDR3 runs to 12 residues. Trimming took off 2 bases at V and 8 bases at J, with 9 bases between the two ends. Germline V CDR1 and CDR2: SNHLY, FYNNEI. In DNA, the CDR3 is TGTGCCAGCAGTGAACGCGGAGTAGAAGCTTTCTTT. Translating gives CASSERGVEAFF.

The table lists this clonotype with many counts. The rearrangement joins TRBV5-1 to TRBJ1-3, with D possibly matching TRBD1 (6 bases). The V end lost 6 bases, the J end lost 0 bases, and 13 bases lay between the germline ends. The CDR3 contains 15 residues. Germline V gene lookup returns CDR1 SGHRS and CDR2 YFSETQ. CDR3 in amino acids: CASMGQGTSGNTIYF. CDR3 DNA sequence: TGCGCCAGCATGGGCCAGGGGACCTCTGGAAACACCATATATTTT.

This clonotype was detected many times. The chain links TRBV20-1 to TRBJ2-7; D perhaps matches TRBD1 (6 bases). Trimming took 2 bases from V and 5 from J, leaving 19 bases between them. CDR1 and CDR2 (germline): DFQATT, SNEGSKA (reference sequence). The CDR3 is made up of 15 amino acids. CDR3 sequence (DNA): TGCAGTGCTAGAATCGCAGGGGACATAAGCGACGAGCAGTACTTC. Translating gives CSARIAGDISDEQYF.

This clonotype was counted ten times or more. The rearrangement uses TRBV6-2 or TRBV6-3 and TRBJ2-3; no firm D call. Per germline, CDR1 MNHEY and CDR2 SVGEGT. Trimming left V 5 bases short and J 7 bases short, with 10 bases between. This CDR3 comprises 12 residues. This chain's CDR3 is CASSPRVHTQYF. CDR3 in DNA: TGTGCCAGCAGTCCCCGTGTACATACGCAGTATTTT.

This clonotype appeared a few times. The V and J genes are TRBV12-3 or TRBV12-4 and TRBJ2-7; no reliable D call. V lost 2 bases and J 5 bases, leaving 19 bases between the germline ends. The CDR3 loop spans 16 amino acids. In DNA form, the CDR3 reads TGTGCCAGCAGTTTAAGTCTTGGCCCCTTAAGCGACGAGCAGTACTTC. This translates into CASSLSLGPLSDEQYF.

This clonotype was seen ten or more times. The rearrangement links TRBV7-2 to TRBJ2-3; 14 nucleotides match TRBD2. CDR1 and CDR2 (germline): SGHTA, FQGNSA. The CDR3 sequence is 14 residues long. V shed 5 bases and J 6 bases; nucleotides not matched to a gene: 1. CDR3 in DNA: TGTGCCAGCAGCGGGACTAGCGGGAGTGATACGCAGTATTTT. The encoded protein is CASSGTSGSDTQYF.

As for this clonotype: This could be a read error, since a much larger clone is one nucleotide away. The rearrangement joins TRBV4-2 to TRBJ2-2; maybe TRBD1 (6 bases). The germline V gene encodes CDR1 LGHNA and CDR2 YNFKEQ. The CDR3 totals 18 residues. The CDR3 DNA sequence: TGTGCCAGCAGCCAAGTTAGATCTGGGGGCCAAAACACCGGGGAGCGGTTTTTT. Translating gives CASSQVRSGGQNTGERFF.

This clonotype was recorded many times. The rearrangement links TRBV7-2 to TRBJ2-1, with TRBD2 identical over 10 bases. The J segment lost 4 bases and the V segment lost 0 bases, leaving 6 bases of the junction unmatched. Per the germline V gene, CDR1 is SGHTA and CDR2 is FQGNSA. The CDR3 totals 17 residues. The CDR3, as DNA: TGTGCCAGCAGCTTAGCTAGCGGGGGGCTCGAATACAATGAGCAGTTCTTC. Protein sequence: CASSLASGGLEYNEQFF.

Many counts were recorded for this clonotype. The V gene is TRBV12-3 or TRBV12-4, the J gene TRBJ1-5; D ambiguous. The CDR3 is 17 amino acids. Trimming cost V 6 bases and J 6 bases, with 24 bases left between them. Written as DNA, the CDR3 is TGTGCCAGCAGGCATGCAAACAAGGGTGGGGTGGCTCAGCCCCAGCATTTT. Amino acids: CASRHANKGGVAQPQHF.

This clonotype was counted ten times or more. The chain has TRBV15 and TRBJ2-7; tentatively, D is TRBD1 (5 bases). The CDR3 spans 15 residues. V lost 1 base and J lost 3, with 13 bases in between. CDR1 is LNHNV, CDR2 YYDKDF, per germline (reference sequence). This CDR3 is CATSRVPREVYEQYF. DNA for the CDR3: TGTGCCACCAGCAGAGTTCCCAGGGAAGTCTACGAGCAGTACTTC.

This clonotype was detected many times. V gene TRBV5-1 combines with J gene TRBJ2-7, with 9 bases identical to TRBD1. Germline CDR1 reads SGHRS; CDR2 reads YFSETQ. V lost 5 bases, J lost 4 bases, and 4 bases stayed unmatched. The CDR3 sequence is 13 residues long. CDR3 sequence reads: CASRRQGEYEQYF. The CDR3 DNA follows: TGCGCCAGCAGAAGACAGGGGGAATACGAGCAGTACTTC.

The sample holds many counts of this clonotype. The chain combines TRBV5-6 with TRBJ1-1; D may be TRBD1 (5 bases). The length of the CDR3 is 15 residues. Between the trimmed V and J ends, which lost 1 base and 3 bases, there was a span of 13 bases. Germline values: CDR1 SGHDT, CDR2 YYEEEE. In DNA, the CDR3 is TGTGCCAGCAGCTTGCTATCAGGGAGCCACACTGAAGCTTTCTTT. Amino acid sequence: CASSLLSGSHTEAFF. Filled out from reference TRBV5-6 and TRBJ1-1, the complete variable domain reads DAGVTQSPTHLIKTRGQQVTLRCSPKSGHDTVSWYQQALGQGPQFIFQYYEEEERQRGNFPDRFSGHQFPNYSSELNVNALLLGDSALYLCASSLLSGSHTEAFFGQGTRLTVV.

The chain couples TRBV11-1 to TRBJ2-1; D assignment may be TRBD1 or TRBD2 (6 bases each). This CDR3 contains 15 residues. Trimming pared 8 bases from V and 4 bases from J, leaving 18 bases between. CDR1 SGHAT and CDR2 FQDESV come from the germline V gene (reference sequence). The DNA for the CDR3 is TGTGCCAGCTCCCCAGGAGGGGGAGAGTACAATGAGCAGTTCTTC. This sequence encodes CASSPGGGEYNEQFF.